This T cell receptor beta chain is drawn from a study of T-cell memory formation after mild COVID-19. Study findings and constraints: Of the contracting clones, CD4+ ones lay mainly in CM and EM, and CD8+ ones in EMRA. Detection of some responders pre-infection suggested pre-existing cross-reactive memory T cells participated.

There are a few counts of this clonotype. Antigen unknown. Trimming removed 5 bases from V and 0 bases from J, with 6 bases in between. This CDR3 contains 13 residues. CDR1 is KGHDR, CDR2 SFDVKD, per germline. Using its own MiXCR run on the 5' RACE reads, TCRdb lists one record per CDR3 protein. The sample yields roughly 340,000 distinct CDR3 sequences, 20% to 25% seen once. This chain links TRBV24-1 with TRBJ2-5; no firm D call. The sequenced material came from PBMCs or a T cell subset sorted from them (not recorded which). This clonotype was obtained from a man between 18 and 29 years old who had mild COVID-19 (a few samples of this study predate the infection). Cell type and time point are not known. CDR3 nucleotide sequence: TGTGCCACCAGTGGGCGGAACCAAGAGACCCAGTACTTC. Protein product: CATSGRNQETQYF.